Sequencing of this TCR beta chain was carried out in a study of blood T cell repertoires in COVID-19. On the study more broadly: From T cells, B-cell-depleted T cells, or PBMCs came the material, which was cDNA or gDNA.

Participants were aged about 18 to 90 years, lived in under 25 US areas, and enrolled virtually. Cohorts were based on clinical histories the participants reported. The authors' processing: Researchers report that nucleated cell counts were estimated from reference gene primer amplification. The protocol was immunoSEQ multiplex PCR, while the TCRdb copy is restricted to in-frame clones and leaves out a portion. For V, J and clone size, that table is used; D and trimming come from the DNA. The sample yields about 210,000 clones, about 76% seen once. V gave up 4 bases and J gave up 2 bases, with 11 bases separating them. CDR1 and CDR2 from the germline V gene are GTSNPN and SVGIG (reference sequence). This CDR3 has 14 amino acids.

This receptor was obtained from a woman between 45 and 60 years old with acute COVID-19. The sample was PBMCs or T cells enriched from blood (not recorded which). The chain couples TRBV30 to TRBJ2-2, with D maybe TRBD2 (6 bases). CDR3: CAWNTGVNTGELFF. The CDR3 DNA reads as TGTGCCTGGAATACGGGAGTCAACACCGGGGAGCTGTTTTTT.